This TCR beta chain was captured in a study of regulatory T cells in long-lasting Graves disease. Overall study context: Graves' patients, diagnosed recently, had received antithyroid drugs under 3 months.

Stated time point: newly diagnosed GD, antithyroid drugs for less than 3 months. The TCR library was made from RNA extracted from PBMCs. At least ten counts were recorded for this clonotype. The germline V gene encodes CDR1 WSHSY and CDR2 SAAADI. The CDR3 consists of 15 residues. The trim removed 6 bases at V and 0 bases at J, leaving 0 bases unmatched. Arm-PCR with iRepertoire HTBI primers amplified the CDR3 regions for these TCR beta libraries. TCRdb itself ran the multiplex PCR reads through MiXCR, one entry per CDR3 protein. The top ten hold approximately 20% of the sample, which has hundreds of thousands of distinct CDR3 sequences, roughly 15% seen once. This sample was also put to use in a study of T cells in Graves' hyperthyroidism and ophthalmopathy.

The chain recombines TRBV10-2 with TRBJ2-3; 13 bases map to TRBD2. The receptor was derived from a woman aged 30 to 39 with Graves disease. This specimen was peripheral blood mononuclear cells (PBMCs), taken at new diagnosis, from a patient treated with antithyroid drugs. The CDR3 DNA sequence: TGCGCCAGCAGGGGACTAGCGGGAAGCACAGATACGCAGTATTTT. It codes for CASRGLAGSTDTQYF.